The TCR beta chain under discussion was sequenced for a study of CD8+CD57+ T cells in acquired aplastic anemia. Study context: Sorted CD4+ and CD8+ cells yielded about 2.9 ug of DNA on average. Findings and caveats of the study: The number of CD8+ CDR3 sequences shared by patients and controls was about 30.

There are a few counts of this clonotype. Its antigen is unidentified. Being one base from a much bigger clone, this may be a read error. No conserved phenylalanine or tryptophan is present at the end of the CDR3, so a read error is the likely explanation. Both TCR beta VDJ combination and CDR3 sequence profiling were carried out. Genomic DNA was the template for this profiling. TCRdb recomputed calls from the reads with MiXCR, one row per CDR3 protein. The sample lists roughly 420,000 distinct CDR3 sequences, around 72% occurring once. The germline gives CDR1 DFQATT, CDR2 SNEGSKA (reference sequence). Trimming pared 5 bases from V and 5 bases from J, leaving 16 bases between. This CDR3 region has 14 residues.

The sequenced material came from sorted CD4+, CD8+, or CD8+CD57+ T cells (not recorded which) from PBMCs. This rearrangement joins TRBV20-1 to TRBJ2-1; either TRBD1 or TRBD2 may fit D (5 bases each). The receptor was isolated from a human donor in good health, serving as a control. The CDR3 sequence is CSAGAGTPNNEQFL. CDR3 bases: TGCAGTGCTGGGGCTGGGACCCCTAACAATGAGCAGTTCCTC.